These 18 T cell receptor beta chains came from one sample sequenced in a study of CD8 T cells in ankylosing spondylitis. Study-wide results and caveats: Among TCR beta sequences, a motif of several highly homologous variants appeared characteristic of ankylosing spondylitis blood.

TCRdb fed the 5' RACE reads into MiXCR, producing one record per CDR3 protein. The sample holds 400,000 to 450,000 distinct CDR3 sequences, roughly 15% seen once. Their target antigens are unknown. The sequencing input was blood, either unsorted or a sorted T cell fraction (not recorded which). All receptors derive from a male donor with ankylosing spondylitis.

This clonotype was found a few times. V is TRBV28 and J is TRBJ2-7, with 10 bases aligning to TRBD1. In germline, CDR1 is MDHEN, CDR2 SYDVKM. The CDR3 runs 13 residues. The V gene end was trimmed by 8 bases and the J gene end by 5 bases; junction bases not matched to a gene: 6. The CDR3 DNA is TGTGCCAGCTCCCGACAGGGGGCCCACGAGCAGTACTTC. Its translation: CASSRQGAHEQYF.

This chain links TRBV7-9 with TRBJ2-3; 7 nucleotides match TRBD1. The V gene's germline CDR1 is SEHNR and CDR2 FQNEAQ (reference sequence). With V trimmed by 4 bases and J by 4 bases, 5 bases remained unmatched. The CDR3 runs to 14 residues. The CDR3 reads CASSSRGNSDTQYF. The DNA of the CDR3 is TGTGCCAGCAGCTCCAGGGGGAACTCAGATACGCAGTATTTT.

V usage is TRBV6-5 and J usage is TRBJ2-5, with 8 bases fitting TRBD1. Germline CDR1 reads MNHEY; CDR2 reads SVGAGI. J was trimmed by 5 bases and V by 4 bases; bases with no gene match: 9. The CDR3 runs 15 residues. CDR3 in amino acids: CASSSSGGHRETQYF. The CDR3 nucleotides read TGTGCCAGCAGTTCCTCAGGGGGCCATAGGGAGACCCAGTACTTC.

V is TRBV11-2 and J is TRBJ2-1, with a weak D call TRBD2 (7 bases). V gave up 5 bases and J gave up 0 bases, with 11 bases separating them. CDR1 SGHAT and CDR2 FQNNGV come from the germline V gene. The CDR3 contains 15 residues. CDR3: CASSRGGPSYNEQFF. The CDR3 DNA reads TGTGCCAGCAGCCGCGGGGGCCCCTCCTACAATGAGCAGTTCTTC.

This clonotype was detected a few times. The V gene is TRBV12-3 or TRBV12-4, the J gene TRBJ1-3; maybe TRBD1 (5 bases). Between the trimmed V and J ends, which lost 8 bases and 2 bases, there was a span of 16 bases. The CDR3 runs to 15 residues. The CDR3 is CASESGTATGNTIYF. The DNA of the CDR3 is TGTGCCAGCGAATCGGGGACGGCCACTGGAAACACCATATATTTT.

This clonotype showed up just a few times. The gene calls are TRBV7-9 and TRBJ2-2; tentative D call: TRBD1 (6 bases). Trimming cost V 4 bases and J 4 bases, with 13 bases left between them. Germline loops: CDR1 SEHNR, CDR2 FQNEAQ (reference sequence). The CDR3 length is 15 residues. CDR3 bases: TGTGCCAGCAGCTCGGACAGACTTCTCACCGGGGAGCTGTTTTTT. This codes for CASSSDRLLTGELFF.

In its sample, this clonotype was seen a few times. The chain carries TRBV11-2 and TRBJ1-1, with a possible D match to TRBD1 (5 bases). Germline V gene data show CDR1 as SGHAT and CDR2 as FQNNGV. The CDR3 is made up of 13 amino acids. V lost 2 bases to trimming and J lost 8 bases, with 12 bases between them. CDR3 in amino acids: CASSLRDPSEAFF. The DNA of the CDR3 is TGTGCCAGCAGCTTAAGGGACCCCTCGGAAGCTTTCTTT.

V is TRBV28 and J is TRBJ2-1; 9 nucleotides match TRBD2. Germline V gives CDR1 MDHEN, CDR2 SYDVKM. V was clipped by 8 bases and J by 6 bases; unmatched bases: 8. This CDR3 is built from 14 residues. The CDR3 region is CASSSSGISNEQFF. CDR3 DNA sequence: TGTGCCAGCTCCTCTAGCGGGATAAGCAATGAGCAGTTCTTC.

This chain joins TRBV4-3 and TRBJ2-2; no firm D call. Trimming took off 4 bases at V and 1 base at J, with 10 bases between the two ends. In germline, CDR1 is LGHNA, CDR2 YSLEER. CDR3 length equals 15 residues. In DNA form, the CDR3 reads TGCGCCAGCAGCCCGAATACTTGGAACACCGGGGAGCTGTTTTTT. This translates into CASSPNTWNTGELFF.

V and J are TRBV15 and TRBJ2-7; unclear D gene. Looked up from germline, CDR1 is LNHNV and CDR2 is YYDKDF (reference sequence). This CDR3 region has 15 residues. V was cut by 0 bases and J by 0 bases, with 9 bases left in between. Here the CDR3 reads CATSRDPKSSYEQYF. Here the CDR3 DNA reads TGTGCCACCAGCAGAGACCCTAAATCCTCCTACGAGCAGTACTTC.

The chain employs TRBV12-3 or TRBV12-4 and TRBJ1-1; TRBD1 is a possible D gene (5 bases). V lost 7 bases and J lost 6, with 15 bases in between. This CDR3 comprises 13 residues. The CDR3 DNA reads as TGTGCCAGCACCCAGCAGGGAGTCCCTGAAGCTTTCTTT. It codes for CASTQQGVPEAFF.

This clonotype was picked up a small number of times. The J gene is TRBJ2-1, the V gene TRBV15, with 11 positions matching TRBD2. The CDR3 contains 18 residues. J lost 3 bases, V lost 0 bases, and 7 bases had no gene match. Germline CDR1 LNHNV, CDR2 YYDKDF (reference sequence). The CDR3 protein is CATSRDLASGGLYNEQFF. CDR3 DNA sequence: TGTGCCACCAGCAGAGATCTGGCTAGCGGGGGGCTCTACAATGAGCAGTTCTTC.

This clonotype occurred a few times. Written as DNA, the CDR3 is TGCAGTGCTACGGACAGGGCGTCCTACAATGAGCAGTTCTTC. Protein product: CSATDRASYNEQFF. This sequence joins TRBV20-1 and TRBJ2-1; 8 bases are a match to TRBD1. CDR1 and CDR2 (germline): DFQATT, SNEGSKA (reference sequence). The CDR3 is 14 amino acids. J gave up 1 base and V 4 bases, and 3 bases lay outside the gene matches.

This clonotype was counted between two and nine times. This chain joins TRBV7-3 and TRBJ1-1; no firm D call. CDR1 and CDR2 from the germline V gene are SGHTA and FQGTGA. This CDR3 spans 13 amino acids. V was clipped by 6 bases and J by 2 bases, with 10 bases between them. As DNA, the CDR3 is TGTGCCAGCAGTTCCGGAATAAACACTGAAGCTTTCTTT. The encoded protein is CASSSGINTEAFF.

This chain uses TRBV5-1 with TRBJ2-7, with 7 bases that match TRBD1. V was clipped by 4 bases and J by 5 bases; unmatched bases: 15. CDR3 length equals 16 residues. Germline V gene data show CDR1 as SGHRS and CDR2 as YFSETQ. The CDR3 loop reads CASSTTGPNPTNEQYF. CDR3 sequence (DNA): TGCGCCAGCAGCACGACAGGGCCCAATCCAACAAACGAGCAGTACTTC.

This clonotype was picked up a small number of times. This chain uses TRBV20-1 with TRBJ1-1; D gene uncertain. V lost 0 bases and J lost 1, with 12 bases in between. Germline CDR1 reads DFQATT; CDR2 reads SNEGSKA (reference sequence). This CDR3 is built from 15 residues. Here the CDR3 reads CSARDSSTTNTEAFF. The CDR3, as DNA: TGCAGTGCTAGAGATAGTTCCACTACGAACACTGAAGCTTTCTTT.

This clonotype was detected only a few times. This chain joins TRBV18 and TRBJ2-3; D not certain. The V end lost 0 bases, the J end lost 6 bases, and 10 bases lay between the germline ends. This CDR3 spans 14 amino acids. Germline CDR1 is KGHSH and CDR2 is LQKENI. The CDR3 reads CASSPPSSRDTQYF. The DNA for the CDR3 is TGTGCCAGCTCACCACCGTCTAGTAGGGATACGCAGTATTTT.

This chain links TRBV6-1 with TRBJ2-3, with TRBD2 identical over 15 bases. Germline V gene lookup returns CDR1 MNHNS and CDR2 SASEGT. Unmatched junction bases numbered 12, after V lost 6 bases and J lost 2 bases. There are 19 residues in the CDR3. The CDR3 sequence: CASSPWGLAGGEHTDTQYF. The CDR3 nucleotides are TGTGCCAGCAGCCCATGGGGACTAGCGGGGGGAGAACACACAGATACGCAGTATTTT.